One and the same sample provided the 13 T cell receptor beta chains below, sequenced in a study of T cell repertoires in cytomegalovirus infection. TCRdb reanalysed the reads using MiXCR and keeps one entry per CDR3 protein. The sample yields 200,000 to 250,000 distinct CDR3 sequences, around 6.4% seen once. What was sequenced was PBMCs. The receptors derive from a human donor in good health (CMV status not recorded). Some clones in this sample may be carry-over from other donors' samples.

In its sample, this clonotype was seen a few times. The rearrangement joins TRBV15 to TRBJ1-1; possibly TRBD1 for D (6 bases). The V gene's germline CDR1 is LNHNV and CDR2 YYDKDF (reference sequence). Trimming shortened V by 0 bases and J by 8 bases, and 19 bases separated the two germline ends. This CDR3 spans 16 amino acids. The CDR3 DNA reads TGTGCCACCAGCAGAGACAGGGGCCACCTTTTGGAAGAAGCTTTCTTT. Encoded protein: CATSRDRGHLLEEAFF.

This clonotype was recorded many times. This sequence joins TRBV2 and TRBJ2-3; the D is unclear. V shed 8 bases and J shed 5 bases, with 5 bases lying between them. The V gene's germline CDR1 is SNHLY and CDR2 FYNNEI. The length of the CDR3 is 10 residues. The CDR3: CASGEDTQYF. CDR3 bases: TGTGCCAGCGGGGAAGATACGCAGTATTTT.

This clonotype was recorded at least ten times. The chain is built from TRBV20-1 and TRBJ2-7, with D possibly matching TRBD1 (6 bases). From germline, CDR1 is DFQATT and CDR2 SNEGSKA (reference sequence). This CDR3 is 12 amino acids long. Trimming stripped 0 bases from V and 6 bases from J, with 9 bases between. CDR3 region: CSARDQGGEQYF. CDR3 nucleotides: TGCAGTGCTAGAGATCAAGGGGGCGAGCAGTACTTC.

This clonotype was seen ten or more times. The rearrangement links TRBV29-1 to TRBJ2-5, with 8 nucleotides matching TRBD2. Germline V gene lookup returns CDR1 SQVTM and CDR2 ANQGSEA. This CDR3 has 12 amino acids. V lost 7 bases, J lost 2 bases, and 3 bases stayed unmatched. Here the CDR3 DNA reads TGCAGCGCCCGGGAGGGACAAGAGACCCAGTACTTC. It is translated as CSAREGQETQYF.

This clonotype appeared many times. The chain carries TRBV28 and TRBJ1-5; D is possibly TRBD1 (5 bases). This CDR3 contains 17 residues. V lost 2 bases, J lost 1 base, and 15 bases lay in between. Germline V gene sequence: CDR1 MDHEN, CDR2 SYDVKM. CDR3 nucleotides: TGTGCCAGCAGTTTAGGTACCAGGGCGGTGAGCAATCAGCCCCAGCATTTT. It translates to CASSLGTRAVSNQPQHF.

V is TRBV5-1 and J is TRBJ2-2; 11 bases are shared with TRBD1. The trim removed 3 bases at V and 6 bases at J, leaving 10 bases unmatched. The CDR3 covers 17 residues. CDR1 SGHRS and CDR2 YFSETQ come from the germline V gene. The CDR3 coding sequence is TGCGCCAGCAGCTCCGGACAGGGGGCCTTAAGGGCCGGGGAGCTGTTTTTT. This codes for CASSSGQGALRAGELFF.

In regard to this clonotype: This may come from a read error, since a much larger clone is one base off. This CDR3 reads CSARGDQGGINEKLFF. The CDR3 nucleotides read TGCAGTGCTAGGGGGGATCAGGGGGGAATTAATGAAAAACTGTTTTTT. This rearrangement joins TRBV20-1 to TRBJ1-4; 7 bases line up with TRBD1. Germline V gene sequence: CDR1 DFQATT, CDR2 SNEGSKA (reference sequence). The CDR3 is 16 amino acids. V shed 3 bases, J shed 4 bases, and the junction held 11 bases outside the gene matches.

The sample holds many counts of this clonotype. The rearrangement uses TRBV7-4 and TRBJ1-5; TRBD1 might be the D (5 bases). The germline gives CDR1 SGHVT, CDR2 SQSDAQ. The CDR3 has 15 residues. Trimming shortened V by 1 base and J by 3 bases, and 10 bases separated the two germline ends. Here the CDR3 DNA reads TGTGCCAGCAGCTTAGGGGCAGGGAACAATCAGCCCCAGCATTTT. It translates to CASSLGAGNNQPQHF.

This clonotype was found many times. The chain employs TRBV20-1 and TRBJ2-3, with 7 bases aligning to TRBD1. The CDR3 runs to 12 residues. V lost 7 bases to trimming and J lost 4 bases; unmatched junction nucleotides: 5. Per germline, CDR1 DFQATT and CDR2 SNEGSKA (reference sequence). Here the CDR3 reads CSVTGTPDTQYF. DNA of the CDR3: TGCAGTGTGACAGGGACCCCAGATACGCAGTATTTT.

This clonotype was picked up many times. This chain connects TRBV7-2 to TRBJ2-3, with 9 bases matching TRBD1. V shed 5 bases and J 3 bases; nucleotides not matched to a gene: 6. The CDR3 consists of 15 residues. Germline V lookup: CDR1 SGHTA, CDR2 FQGNSA. The CDR3 is CASSPNGQGTDTQYF. The DNA of the CDR3 is TGTGCCAGCAGCCCCAACGGACAGGGGACAGATACGCAGTATTTT.

The chain combines TRBV20-1 with TRBJ1-1; D unresolved. Germline values: CDR1 DFQATT, CDR2 SNEGSKA (reference sequence). There are 13 residues in the CDR3. The germline V and J ends were trimmed by 5 bases and 2 bases, with 12 bases remaining between them. The CDR3 region has the DNA TGCAGTGCTTCAAGCCCGGCCAACACTGAAGCTTTCTTT. It translates to CSASSPANTEAFF.

This clonotype was observed at least ten times. This rearrangement joins TRBV12-3 or TRBV12-4 to TRBJ2-1, with no clear D. This CDR3 is built from 13 residues. V lost 3 bases and J lost 9, with 12 bases in between. CDR3 loop: CASSFDPLAEQFF. CDR3 in DNA: TGTGCCAGCAGTTTCGACCCCCTCGCTGAGCAGTTCTTC.

This clonotype was seen repeatedly, ten times or more. CDR3: CSVVEGGLSYNEQFF. CDR3 nucleotides: TGCAGCGTTGTAGAGGGGGGGCTTTCCTACAATGAGCAGTTCTTC. The genes are TRBV29-1 and TRBJ2-1, with D tentatively TRBD2 (7 bases). Germline V gene data show CDR1 as SQVTM and CDR2 as ANQGSEA. This CDR3 has 15 amino acids. Trimming took 4 bases from V and 1 from J, leaving 14 bases between them.